This TCR beta chain emerged from a study of beta chain features in type 1 diabetes. The entirety of the isolated RNA underwent reverse transcription, so expressed TCRB transcripts were sequenced. Sequencing was performed with immunoSEQ multiplex PCR; in TCRdb, only in-frame clones are kept and a portion is missing. The repertoire holds almost 250,000 clones, approximately 14% seen once, with around 0.03% in the top ten. To note about this clone: Antigen: not known.

Regarding the study as a whole: In patients and controls equally, PCR might favor templates that are shorter.

V was trimmed by 0 bases and J by 1 base, leaving 10 bases between them. The V gene's germline CDR1 is SGDLS and CDR2 YYNGEE. CDR3 length: 15 residues. Sequenced input: naive CD4+ T cells from blood. V usage is TRBV9 and J usage is TRBJ1-2; D is unclear. The TCR comes from a woman in her 40s in good health. CDR3: CASSVDLGVNYGYTF. The CDR3 nucleotides are TGTGCCAGCAGCGTAGATTTGGGAGTTAACTATGGCTACACCTTC.